Presented here are 20 T cell receptor beta chains from one specimen sequenced in a study of T cell responses to AZD1222 COVID-19 vaccine. The table came from immunoSEQ multiplex PCR; TCRdb's copy has only in-frame clones and leaves some out. The data show 140,000 to 150,000 clones, over 90% seen once. Material: peripheral blood, obtained on day 0 of AZD1222 vaccination. These receptors originate from an adult in good health.

This rearrangement joins TRBV18 to TRBJ1-1; unclear D gene. From germline, CDR1 is KGHSH and CDR2 LQKENI. The CDR3 is made up of 14 amino acids. Trimming took off 2 bases at V and 1 base at J, with 8 bases between the two ends. In DNA, the CDR3 is TGTGCCAGCTCACCAAGTACGGGGAACACTGAAGCTTTCTTT. Translation gives CASSPSTGNTEAFF.

The rearrangement links TRBV2 to TRBJ2-7; 8 bases are a match to TRBD1. CDR1 and CDR2 from the germline V gene are SNHLY and FYNNEI. V was clipped by 2 bases and J by 0 bases; unmatched bases: 6. The CDR3 contains 16 residues. The CDR3, as DNA: TGTGCCAGCAGTGAAAGGGGACAGGACCTCTCCTACGAGCAGTACTTC. Translated: CASSERGQDLSYEQYF. Complete variable domain (other parts from reference TRBV2 and TRBJ2-7): EPEVTQTPSHQVTQMGQEVILRCVPISNHLYFYWYRQILGQKVEFLVSFYNNEISEKSEIFDDQFSVERPDGSNFTLKIRSTKLEDSAMYFCASSERGQDLSYEQYFGPGTRLTVT.

This chain connects TRBV7-9 to TRBJ1-1; D ambiguous. Germline V CDR1 and CDR2: SEHNR, FQNEAQ (reference sequence). This CDR3 comprises 14 residues. Trimming shortened V by 5 bases and J by 3 bases, and 13 bases separated the two germline ends. The CDR3 nucleotides are TGTGCCAGCAGCCCCGGTTCCCCGGACACTGAAGCTTTCTTT. Protein product: CASSPGSPDTEAFF. The full variable domain, rest sourced from reference TRBV7-9 and TRBJ1-1, is DTGVSQNPRHKITKRGQNVTFRCDPISEHNRLYWYRQTLGQGPEFLTYFQNEAQLEKSRLLSDRFSAERPKGSFSTLEIQRTEQGDSAMYLCASSPGSPDTEAFFGQGTRLTVV.

The chain has TRBV12-3 or TRBV12-4 and TRBJ2-3; the D is unclear. The CDR3 is 13 amino acids. The ends were cut back, 3 bases at V and 4 bases at J, with 8 bases in the middle. The CDR3 spells CASSFEDADTQYF. For the CDR3, the DNA is TGTGCCAGCAGTTTTGAGGATGCAGATACGCAGTATTTT.

This clone was observed once. The rearrangement joins TRBV5-6 to TRBJ1-2; 9 bases are a match to TRBD1. The length of the CDR3 is 13 residues. Per the germline V gene, CDR1 is SGHDT and CDR2 is YYEEEE. The V gene end was trimmed by 4 bases and the J gene end by 8 bases; junction bases not matched to a gene: 6. CDR3 protein: CASSIYRGQGYTF. The CDR3 region has the DNA TGTGCCAGCAGCATCTACAGGGGGCAGGGCTACACCTTC.

V usage is TRBV5-1 and J usage is TRBJ1-1; D is ambiguous. Per the germline V gene, CDR1 is SGHRS and CDR2 is YFSETQ. Trimming removed 7 bases at V and 1 base at J, with 8 bases between. The CDR3 is made up of 12 amino acids. The CDR3 sequence: CASSDQNTEAFF. CDR3 in DNA: TGCGCCAGCTCGGACCAGAACACTGAAGCTTTCTTT.

The chain is built from TRBV11-3 and TRBJ2-5; 8 bases align to TRBD2. CDR1 and CDR2 from the germline V gene are SGHNT and YENEEA. Trimming cost V 1 base and J 2 bases; bases outside gene matches: 3. The CDR3 consists of 15 residues. The CDR3 bases are TGTGCCAGCAGCTTAGGGCTAGCGGGTCAAGAGACCCAGTACTTC. Translated: CASSLGLAGQETQYF. The full variable domain, rest sourced from reference TRBV11-3 and TRBJ2-5, is EAGVVQSPRYKIIEKKQPVAFWCNPISGHNTLYWYLQNLGQGPELLIRYENEEAVDDSQLPKDRFSAERLKGVDSTLKIQPAELGDSAVYLCASSLGLAGQETQYFGPGTRLLVL.

The V and J genes are TRBV10-3 and TRBJ2-5; TRBD2 aligns across 8 bases. Germline CDR1 is ENHRY and CDR2 is SYGVKD. The CDR3 consists of 16 residues. Trimming took 10 bases from V and 5 from J; bases not matched to a gene: 18. This CDR3 is CATHSGNLGIGETQYF. The CDR3 region has the DNA TGTGCCACTCATAGCGGGAACTTGGGTATTGGGGAGACCCAGTACTTC.

The chain couples TRBV5-5 to TRBJ1-5; TRBD1 agrees at 10 bases. This CDR3 is 16 amino acids long. The trim removed 0 bases at V and 7 bases at J, leaving 7 bases unmatched. The germline V gene encodes CDR1 SGHKS and CDR2 YYEKEE (reference sequence). The CDR3 coding sequence is TGTGCCAGCAGCTTGGTTGTGACAGGGGGCGAGCAGCCCCAGCATTTT. It specifies CASSLVVTGGEQPQHF.

The chain has TRBV9 and TRBJ1-6, with D possibly matching TRBD1 (5 bases). Germline V CDR1 and CDR2: SGDLS, YYNGEE. Trimming pared 3 bases from V and 10 bases from J, leaving 14 bases between. The CDR3 extends over 14 amino acids. DNA of the CDR3: TGTGCCAGCAGCGGGGGCCAGGGTGGGTCACCCCTCCACTTT. It yields the protein CASSGGQGGSPLHF.

J is TRBJ2-3 and V is TRBV29-1, with TRBD1 identical over 8 bases. This CDR3 contains 15 residues. Germline V gene lookup returns CDR1 SQVTM and CDR2 ANQGSEA. V shed 4 bases and J 5 bases; nucleotides not matched to a gene: 11. The CDR3 sequence is CSVVKAGGAEDTQYF. Written as DNA, the CDR3 is TGCAGCGTTGTAAAAGCAGGGGGCGCGGAAGATACGCAGTATTTT.

V is TRBV7-2 and J is TRBJ1-4; D unclear. Trimming removed 5 bases from V and 8 bases from J, with 24 bases in between. The germline gives CDR1 SGHTA, CDR2 FQGNSA. The CDR3 has 17 residues. CDR3 protein: CASSPVILSQVGEKLFF. The CDR3 DNA sequence: TGTGCCAGCAGCCCCGTAATATTGTCCCAGGTCGGGGAAAAACTGTTTTTT.

The V and J genes are TRBV29-1 and TRBJ1-2, with 9 bases identical to TRBD1. Trimming took 6 bases from V and 8 from J; bases not matched to a gene: 7. Germline V gives CDR1 SQVTM, CDR2 ANQGSEA. This CDR3 has 12 residues. CDR3 region: CSVEQGARGYTF. The CDR3 region has the DNA TGCAGCGTAGAACAGGGGGCTCGGGGCTACACCTTC.

J is TRBJ2-7 and V is TRBV5-1; D is perhaps TRBD1 (6 bases). Per the germline V gene, CDR1 is SGHRS and CDR2 is YFSETQ. This CDR3 contains 15 residues. V was pared by 4 bases and J by 1 base, with 15 bases between. CDR3 sequence: CASSPDPDRSYEQYF. In nucleotides, the CDR3 is TGCGCCAGCAGCCCCGACCCGGACAGATCCTACGAGCAGTACTTC.

This clone has just a few counts. V usage is TRBV7-9 and J usage is TRBJ1-4; D gene ambiguous. Between the trimmed V and J ends, which lost 1 base and 3 bases, there was a span of 9 bases. Looked up from germline, CDR1 is SEHNR and CDR2 is FQNEAQ (reference sequence). The CDR3 is made up of 15 amino acids. CDR3 amino acids: CASSLDVVANEKLFF. Written as DNA, the CDR3 is TGTGCCAGCAGCTTAGACGTTGTCGCTAATGAAAAACTGTTTTTT.

The chain couples TRBV12-3 or TRBV12-4 to TRBJ1-1, with D hard to call. There are 13 residues in the CDR3. V shed 3 bases and J shed 5 bases, with 10 bases lying between them. CDR3 nucleotides: TGTGCCAGCAGTTTTACGGGTCGTACTGAAGCTTTCTTT. It encodes CASSFTGRTEAFF.

The chain uses TRBV27 and TRBJ2-7; a possible D gene is TRBD2 (6 bases). CDR3 length: 16 amino acids. CDR1 is MNHEY, CDR2 SMNVEV, per germline (reference sequence). V was trimmed by 2 bases and J by 0 bases, leaving 14 bases between them. CDR3 in DNA: TGTGCCAGCAGTTTAAAGGGAGGAGGCTACTCCTACGAGCAGTACTTC. Protein product: CASSLKGGGYSYEQYF.

The chain employs TRBV6-4 and TRBJ1-5, with D uncertain. V lost 4 bases and J 1 base, leaving 11 bases between the germline ends. This CDR3 has 15 residues. Germline V gives CDR1 MRHNA, CDR2 SNTAGT. The CDR3 spells CASSVEYRSNQPQHF. CDR3 nucleotide sequence: TGTGCCAGCAGTGTCGAGTACAGAAGCAATCAGCCCCAGCATTTT.

The chain couples TRBV4-2 to TRBJ1-3; D not certain. V was pared by 0 bases and J by 0 bases, with 12 bases between. CDR1 and CDR2 from the germline V gene are LGHNA and YNFKEQ. This CDR3 has 17 amino acids. CDR3 sequence (DNA): TGTGCCAGCAGCCAAGATTTCGACACACGCTCTGGAAACACCATATATTTT. This sequence encodes CASSQDFDTRSGNTIYF.

The genes are TRBV6-1 and TRBJ1-5; TRBD1 is a possible D gene (6 bases). CDR1 is MNHNS, CDR2 SASEGT, per germline. The CDR3 spans 18 residues. With 2 bases removed from V and 4 bases from J, the gap between germline ends came to 21 bases. The CDR3 DNA is TGTGCCAGCAGTGAATTTCCTTGGGGACACTTTCTAAATCAGCCCCAGCATTTT. Translation: CASSEFPWGHFLNQPQHF.